This T cell receptor beta chain emerged from a study of cytomegalovirus exposure and HLA in healthy donors. Study outcomes and limitations: Immune exposure information comprised only CMV serostatus. Earlier analysis yielded a pattern in which most TCR beta V segments were productive about 90% or about 30% of the time.

Of note for this clone: The target antigen is unknown.

Germline values: CDR1 MNHEY, CDR2 SMNVEV (reference sequence). V was clipped by 2 bases and J by 1 base, with 12 bases between them. The CDR3 totals 16 residues. The PCR used 60 Vbeta and 13 Jbeta primers. Repertoires were generated with immunoSEQ multiplex PCR, while TCRdb's copy carries only in-frame clones and drops some. The sample holds about 98,000 clones, about 81% seen once. The chain joins TRBV27 to TRBJ1-5, with D possibly TRBD1 on 5 matching bases. This clonotype was sampled from a young man in good health and CMV-seropositive. The sequenced material came from PBMCs. CDR3 sequence (DNA): TGTGCCAGCAGTTTAATGGGGCGCGTGAGCAATCAGCCCCAGCATTTT. Its translation: CASSLMGRVSNQPQHF.